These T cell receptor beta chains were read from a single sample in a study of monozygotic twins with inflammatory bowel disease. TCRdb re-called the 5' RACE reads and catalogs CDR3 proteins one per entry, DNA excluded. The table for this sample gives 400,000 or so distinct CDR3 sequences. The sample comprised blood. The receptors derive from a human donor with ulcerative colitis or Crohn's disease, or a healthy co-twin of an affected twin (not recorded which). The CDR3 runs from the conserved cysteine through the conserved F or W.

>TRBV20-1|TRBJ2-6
CSARPIAGSGANVLTF
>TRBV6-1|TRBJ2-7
CASTRTGRTYEQYF
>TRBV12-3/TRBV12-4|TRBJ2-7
CASSFGQASYEQYF
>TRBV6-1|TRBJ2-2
CASSVGQNTGELFF
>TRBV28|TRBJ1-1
CASNSLDRTNTEAFF
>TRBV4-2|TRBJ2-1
CASSQDFGVINEQFF
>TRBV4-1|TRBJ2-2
CASSQDRTGGVNTGELFF
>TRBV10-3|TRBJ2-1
CAIKDRDNEQFF
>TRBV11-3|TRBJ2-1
CASSLERGGQQFF
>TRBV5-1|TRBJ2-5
CASSLIGREAQYF
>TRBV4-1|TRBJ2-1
CASSPGQGRSYNEQFF
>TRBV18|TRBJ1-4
CASSRDANEKLFF
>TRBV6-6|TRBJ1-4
CASSPGRWNEKLFF
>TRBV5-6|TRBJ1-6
CASSWRSAYNSPLHF
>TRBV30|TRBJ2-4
CAWSPDRIAKNIQYF
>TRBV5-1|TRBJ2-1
CASSRGDGRIDEQFF
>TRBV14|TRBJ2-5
CASSLLTGGETQYF
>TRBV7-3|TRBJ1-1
CASSLRSVGTEAFF
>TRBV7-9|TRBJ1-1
CASSLGTENVF
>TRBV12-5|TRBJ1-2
CASGLRDGDYGYTF
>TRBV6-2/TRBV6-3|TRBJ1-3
CASSSSQTRTSGNTIYF
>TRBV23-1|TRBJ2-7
CASSQQPGTGISYEQYF
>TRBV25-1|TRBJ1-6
CASSQYDTGHEGDSPLHF
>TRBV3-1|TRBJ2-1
CASSQGYGGSYNEQFF
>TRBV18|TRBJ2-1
CASSPGRESYNEQFF
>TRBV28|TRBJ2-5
CASSSSGTGEETQYF
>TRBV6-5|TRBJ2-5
CASSYSGREGRETQYF
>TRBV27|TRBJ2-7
CASRFMGAYEQYF
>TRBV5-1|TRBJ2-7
CASSSAGGYRHEQYF
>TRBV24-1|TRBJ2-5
CATSLSGQETQYF
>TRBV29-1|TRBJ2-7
CSVEWGYEQYF
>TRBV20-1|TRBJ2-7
CSAGTGLAYEQYF
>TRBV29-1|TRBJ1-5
CSVATGGVGQPQHF
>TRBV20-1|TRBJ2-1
CSARDWAKLVNEQFF
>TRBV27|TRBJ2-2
CASSFGLAGGELFF
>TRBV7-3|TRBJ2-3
CASSDKMRGTDTQYF
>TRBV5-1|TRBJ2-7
CASSQDSPPYEQYF
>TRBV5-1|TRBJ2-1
CASSPGGSGTYNEQFF
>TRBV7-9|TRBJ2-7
CASSPTVTYEQYF
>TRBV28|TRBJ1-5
CAIPNPGSNQPQHF
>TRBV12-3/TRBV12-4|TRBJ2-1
CASRGLSYNEQFF
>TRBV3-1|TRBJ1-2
CASSHRQGDGYTF
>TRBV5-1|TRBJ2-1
CASSSGTGYNEQFF
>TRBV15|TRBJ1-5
CATSSQGPNQPQHF
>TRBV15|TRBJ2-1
CATSRDLRNEQFF
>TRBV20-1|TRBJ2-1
CSARVLAAISSYNEQFF
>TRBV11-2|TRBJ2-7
CASSLVGRGIYEQYF
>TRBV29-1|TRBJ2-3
CSVRTKYTDTQYF